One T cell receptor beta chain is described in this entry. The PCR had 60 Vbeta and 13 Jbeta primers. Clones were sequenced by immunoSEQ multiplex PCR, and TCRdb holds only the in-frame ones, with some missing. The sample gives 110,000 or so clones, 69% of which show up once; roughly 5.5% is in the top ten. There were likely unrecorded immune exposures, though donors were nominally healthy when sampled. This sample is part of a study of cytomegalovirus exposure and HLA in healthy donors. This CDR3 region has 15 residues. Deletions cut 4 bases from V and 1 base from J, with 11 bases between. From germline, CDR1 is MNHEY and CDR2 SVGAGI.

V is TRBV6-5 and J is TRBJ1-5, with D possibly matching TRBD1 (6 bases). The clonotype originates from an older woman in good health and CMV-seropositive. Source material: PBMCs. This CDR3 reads CASSSDSNSNQPQHF. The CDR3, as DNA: TGTGCCAGCAGTTCGGACAGTAACAGCAATCAGCCCCAGCATTTT.